Sequencing of this T cell receptor (beta chain) was carried out in a study of identical twins. Study-level results: Researchers reported excess low generation probability among twin-shared out-of-frame alpha sequences. Rather than following the same donors, the conclusions depended on cross-sectional statistical analysis.

The germline V gene encodes CDR1 SGDLS and CDR2 YYNGEE. V was pared by 4 bases and J by 5 bases, with 6 bases of the junction left unmatched. The CDR3 is 15 amino acids. About this clonotype: Its antigen is not identified.

A universal primer site was added by template switching, and unique molecular identifiers were carried by the cDNA. TCRdb used MiXCR to reprocess the 5' RACE reads, holding one entry per CDR3 protein. Here the sample spans under 250,000 distinct CDR3 sequences, roughly 7.5% being singletons. The same sample was also used in a study of yellow fever vaccine responses in identical twins. This second study notes: Each twin's T cell response to the vaccine was reported to look partly convergent and partly personalized.

What was sequenced was memory (CD45RO+) T cells sorted from blood. The sequence came from a young woman in good health. The V call is TRBV9, the J call TRBJ2-2; TRBD1 matches at 9 bases. The CDR3 is CASSPGQGITGELFF. The CDR3 DNA sequence: TGTGCCAGCAGCCCGGGACAGGGCATTACCGGGGAGCTGTTTTTT.